These T cell receptor beta chains were read from a single sample in a study of graft-versus-host responses after intestinal transplantation. The table came from immunoSEQ multiplex PCR; TCRdb's copy has only in-frame clones and leaves some out. The sample shows approximately 58,000 clones, 91% of them seen only once. Material: PBMCs, obtained roughly 120 days after intestinal transplantation. These receptors were taken from a human patient who received an intestinal transplant, so some T cells may come from the graft donor. Each CDR3 is given with its conserved first and last residue. A D gene is named only where the DNA matches it firmly. The size field is filled for only some rows; it gives once, few, many or a size class.

TRBJ2-7 | . | . | TRBV6-5 | CASSYVGGEQYF | TGTGCCAGCAGTTACGTGGGCGGCGAGCAGTACTTC
TRBJ2-7 | . | . | TRBV6-1 | CASSAFRGSYEQYF | TGCGCCAGCAGCGCTTTTCGAGGGTCCTACGAGCAGTACTTC
TRBJ2-7 | . | . | TRBV7-9 | CASSALQGYEQYF | TGTGCCAGCAGCGCCTTACAGGGATACGAGCAGTACTTC
TRBJ2-1 | TRBD2 | once | TRBV7-9 | CASSPRSSGGQVWEQFF | TGTGCCAGCAGCCCCCGTTCTAGCGGGGGGCAAGTATGGGAGCAGTTCTTC
TRBJ2-1 | TRBD2 | . | TRBV10-2 | CASRALAGVPNEQFF | TGCGCCAGCAGGGCCCTAGCGGGAGTCCCCAATGAGCAGTTCTTC
TRBJ2-7 | . | . | TRBV10-2 | CASSGTSYEQYF | TGCGCCAGCAGTGGGACCTCCTACGAGCAGTACTTC
TRBJ2-7 | TRBD2 | . | TRBV6-1 | CASSLAGESYEQYF | TGTGCCAGCAGCCTTGCGGGAGAGTCCTACGAGCAGTACTTC
TRBJ1-5 | . | . | TRBV5-1 | CASSAVNQPQHF | TGCGCCAGCAGCGCGGTCAATCAGCCCCAGCATTTT
TRBJ1-1 | . | . | TRBV18 | CASSTYRAREAFF | TGTGCCAGCTCAACTTACAGGGCCAGGGAAGCTTTCTTT
TRBJ1-1 | . | . | TRBV11-2 | CASSLDFGGTEAFF | TGTGCCAGCAGCTTAGACTTTGGGGGGACTGAAGCTTTCTTT
TRBJ1-4 | . | medium-sized | TRBV6-1 | CASSGRYNEKLFF | TGTGCCAGCAGTGGCAGGTACAATGAAAAACTGTTTTTT
TRBJ1-1 | TRBD1 | . | TRBV7-2 | CASSLALGGGTEAFF | TGTGCCAGCAGCTTAGCGCTAGGGGGCGGCACTGAAGCTTTCTTT
TRBJ1-6 | . | . | TRBV27 | CASSSSQGSNSPLHF | TGTGCCAGCAGTTCAAGTCAGGGGTCTAATTCACCCCTCCACTTT
TRBJ1-5 | . | . | TRBV6-4 | CASSDSETSIGSNQPQHF | TGTGCCAGCAGTGACTCTGAGACCTCCATCGGGAGCAATCAGCCCCAGCATTTT
TRBJ1-1 | TRBD1 | . | TRBV6-1 | CASSETGGSTEAFF | TGTGCCAGCAGTGAAACAGGGGGGTCCACTGAAGCTTTCTTT
TRBJ2-1 | . | . | TRBV6-5 | CASSYVGAGEQFF | TGTGCCAGCAGTTACGTGGGGGCCGGTGAGCAGTTCTTC
TRBJ1-2 | TRBD1 | . | TRBV4-1 | CASSRLTGDYGYTF | TGCGCCAGCAGCCGACTGACAGGGGACTATGGCTACACCTTC
TRBJ1-1 | . | . | TRBV7-9 | CASSLTYRNTEAFF | TGTGCCAGCAGCTTAACGTACAGGAACACTGAAGCTTTCTTT
TRBJ1-1 | . | . | TRBV29-1 | CSVEVQGGTEAFF | TGCAGCGTTGAGGTCCAGGGTGGCACTGAAGCTTTCTTT
TRBJ2-7 | TRBD1 | once | TRBV2 | CASSPRDRVTYEQYF | TGTGCCAGCAGCCCCAGGGACAGGGTAACCTACGAGCAGTACTTC
TRBJ2-3 | TRBD1 | . | TRBV4-1 | CASSHPYGQGSTDTQYF | TGCGCCAGCAGCCATCCTTATGGACAGGGTAGCACAGATACGCAGTATTTT
TRBJ2-7 | . | . | TRBV19 | CASKSLDGGIYEQYF | TGTGCCAGTAAATCGTTGGACGGGGGTATTTACGAGCAGTACTTC
TRBJ2-3 | TRBD2 | . | TRBV9 | CASSNQGSALAGSTDTQYF | TGTGCCAGCAGCAACCAAGGGAGCGCACTAGCGGGCAGCACAGATACGCAGTATTTT
TRBJ2-7 | . | few | TRBV2 | CASSPGFSYEQYF | TGTGCCAGCAGCCCAGGGTTCTCCTACGAGCAGTACTTC
TRBJ2-5 | . | . | TRBV7-7 | CASSPQGRETQYF | TGTGCCAGCAGCCCGCAGGGTCGGGAGACCCAGTACTTC
TRBJ1-1 | . | . | TRBV7-2 | CASSLGGKNTEAFF | TGTGCCAGCAGCTTAGGGGGGAAGAACACTGAAGCTTTCTTT
TRBJ1-2 | . | . | TRBV4-2 | CASGQEGGQGNGYTF | TGTGCCAGCGGCCAAGAGGGGGGGCAGGGAAACGGCTACACCTTC
TRBJ2-5 | . | . | TRBV27 | CASSLTGIEETQYF | TGTGCCAGCAGCCTAACAGGGATCGAAGAGACCCAGTACTTC
TRBJ2-1 | TRBD2 | . | TRBV15 | CATSPRRSGGYNEQFF | TGTGCCACCAGCCCCCGGCGGAGCGGGGGCTACAATGAGCAGTTCTTC
TRBJ1-1 | . | once | TRBV6-1 | CASSVERYREEAFF | TGTGCCAGCAGTGTAGAACGGTACCGGGAGGAAGCTTTCTTT
TRBJ2-1 | . | . | TRBV10-3 | CAISESNPNQFF | TGTGCCATCAGTGAGTCGAACCCTAACCAGTTCTTC
TRBJ2-7 | . | . | TRBV28 | CASSTKRALTYEQYF | TGTGCCAGCAGTACAAAGCGGGCCCTAACCTACGAGCAGTACTTC
TRBJ2-1 | . | . | TRBV28 | CASSLYLRQVNNEQFF | TGTGCCAGCAGTTTATATCTACGACAGGTTAACAATGAGCAGTTCTTC
TRBJ1-1 | TRBD1 | . | TRBV15 | CATSLGAGTGAFF | TGTGCCACCAGCCTCGGGGCAGGGACAGGAGCTTTCTTT
TRBJ2-7 | . | . | TRBV7-9 | CASSLGFGTYEQYF | TGTGCCAGCAGCTTAGGATTCGGAACCTACGAGCAGTACTTC
TRBJ2-3 | TRBD2 | few | TRBV9 | CASSVVGLAGGRDTQYF | TGTGCCAGCAGCGTAGTGGGACTAGCGGGAGGAAGGGATACGCAGTATTTT
TRBJ2-3 | . | . | TRBV6-5 | CASSYSARDSTQYF | TGTGCCAGCAGTTACTCGGCCAGGGACTCAACGCAGTATTTT
TRBJ1-2 | . | . | TRBV19 | CASSREPLYGYTF | TGTGCCAGTTCTCGGGAACCTCTCTATGGCTACACCTTC
TRBJ1-2 | . | . | TRBV9 | CASSRVSQGNYGYTF | TGTGCCAGCAGCCGAGTAAGTCAGGGGAACTATGGCTACACCTTC
TRBJ1-1 | TRBD1 | . | TRBV28 | CASSLGTAPLNTEAFF | TGTGCCAGCAGTTTGGGGACAGCTCCCCTGAACACTGAAGCTTTCTTT
TRBJ1-3 | . | . | TRBV19 | CASSLIQGPGNTIYF | TGTGCCAGTAGCCTTATACAGGGTCCTGGAAACACCATATATTTT
TRBJ2-5 | . | . | TRBV18 | CASSPVYQETQYF | TGTGCCAGCTCACCAGTTTATCAAGAGACCCAGTACTTC
TRBJ2-1 | TRBD1 | once | TRBV19 | CASSKKPGQSYNEQFF | TGTGCCAGTAGTAAAAAACCGGGACAGTCTTACAATGAGCAGTTCTTC
TRBJ2-2 | TRBD2 | . | TRBV10-3 | CAIRRAGGDTGELFF | TGTGCCATCAGGCGGGCGGGAGGGGACACCGGGGAGCTGTTTTTT
TRBJ2-4 | . | few | TRBV4-2 | CASSLESGITENIQYF | TGTGCCAGCAGCTTGGAATCGGGGATTACGGAAAACATTCAGTACTTC
TRBJ2-3 | TRBD2 | few | TRBV6-4 | CASSDSSSGGSDTQYF | TGTGCCAGCAGTGACTCGAGTAGCGGGGGTTCAGATACGCAGTATTTT
TRBJ2-7 | . | once | TRBV7-8 | CASSLPSGGPLYEQYF | TGTGCCAGCAGTCTTCCATCGGGGGGCCCCTTGTACGAGCAGTACTTC
TRBJ2-7 | TRBD1 | . | TRBV2 | CASISGTGVYEQYF | TGTGCCAGCATTTCCGGGACAGGGGTCTACGAGCAGTACTTC
TRBJ2-1 | . | . | TRBV11-3 | CASSLGASIFNEQFF | TGTGCCAGCAGCCTTGGGGCTAGCATCTTCAATGAGCAGTTCTTC
TRBJ2-7 | TRBD1 | . | TRBV27 | CASSPPPDREPYEQYF | TGTGCCAGCAGTCCCCCCCCTGACAGGGAGCCCTACGAGCAGTACTTC
TRBJ1-4 | TRBD1 | few | TRBV4-1 | CASSQWGQGASGNEKLFF | TGCGCCAGCAGCCAATGGGGACAGGGGGCGAGTGGGAATGAAAAACTGTTTTTT
TRBJ2-7 | TRBD2 | . | TRBV27 | CASSSPIGLAGYEQYF | TGTGCCAGCAGTTCCCCAATCGGACTAGCGGGCTACGAGCAGTACTTC
TRBJ1-1 | . | . | TRBV9 | CASSVWMGTEAFF | TGTGCCAGCAGCGTTTGGATGGGGACTGAAGCTTTCTTT
TRBJ2-7 | TRBD1 | once | TRBV4-1 | CASSHVVQGRTYEQYF | TGCGCCAGCAGCCATGTGGTACAGGGGCGGACATACGAGCAGTACTTC
TRBJ2-2 | . | . | TRBV2 | CASRHNPGELFF | TGTGCCAGCAGACACAACCCGGGGGAGCTGTTTTTT
TRBJ2-6 | TRBD1 | . | TRBV11-3 | CASSEGQGANGANVLTF | TGTGCCAGCAGCGAGGGACAGGGGGCGAATGGGGCCAACGTCCTGACTTTC
TRBJ1-4 | TRBD1 | . | TRBV4-2 | CASSFQGALNEKLFF | TGTGCCAGCAGCTTTCAGGGGGCCCTTAATGAAAAACTGTTTTTT
TRBJ2-1 | . | . | TRBV13 | CASGIGDKDEQFF | TGTGCCAGCGGGATCGGAGACAAGGATGAGCAGTTCTTC
TRBJ2-5 | TRBD1 | . | TRBV19 | CASRTGTGGRETQYF | TGTGCCAGTAGGACCGGGACAGGGGGTAGGGAGACCCAGTACTTC